Presented here are 11 T cell receptor beta chains from one specimen sequenced in a study of T cell repertoires in cytomegalovirus infection. TCRdb fed the reads into MiXCR, producing one record per CDR3 protein. Altogether 380,000 or so distinct CDR3 sequences are present, around a third being singletons, with the ten largest covering about 14%. No antigen has been identified for these receptors. This specimen consisted of cultured PBMCs, obtained from culture after CMV antigen stimulation. These receptors were obtained from a human donor in good health (CMV status not recorded). Some clones in this sample may be carry-over from other donors' samples.

This sequence joins TRBV20-1 and TRBJ2-2; D gene uncertain. In germline, CDR1 is DFQATT, CDR2 SNEGSKA (reference sequence). The CDR3 consists of 14 residues. Trimming cost V 1 base and J 5 bases, with 11 bases left between them. CDR3 sequence reads: CSARVVITTGELFF. The DNA of the CDR3 is TGCAGTGCTAGAGTTGTTATTACTACCGGGGAGCTGTTTTTT.

The V gene is TRBV19, the J gene TRBJ2-3; D call uncertain. The V end was cut by 3 bases, the J end by 2 bases, with 3 bases between. CDR1 is LNHDA, CDR2 SQIVND, per germline (reference sequence). The CDR3 contains 12 residues. CDR3 nucleotide sequence: TGTGCCAGTAGTATCGACACAGATACGCAGTATTTT. It yields the protein CASSIDTDTQYF.

V gene TRBV14 combines with J gene TRBJ2-7; weak D call: TRBD2 (6 bases). CDR1 and CDR2 (germline): SGHDN, FVKESK. V lost 4 bases, J lost 0 bases, and 13 bases lay in between. CDR3 length equals 15 residues. This chain's CDR3 is CASSRRGDRSYEQYV. The DNA for the CDR3 is TGTGCCAGCAGCCGCCGCGGGGACCGCTCCTACGAGCAGTACGTC.

The rearrangement joins TRBV11-2 to TRBJ2-5; D might be TRBD1 (6 bases). Germline CDR1 reads SGHAT; CDR2 reads FQNNGV. Trimming pared 3 bases from V and 6 bases from J, leaving 17 bases between. The length of the CDR3 is 15 residues. The CDR3 protein is CASSLLGAQGKTQYF. CDR3 nucleotides: TGTGCCAGCAGCTTGTTGGGGGCGCAAGGAAAGACCCAGTACTTC.

The V gene is TRBV20-1, the J gene TRBJ1-6; D unclear. V was shortened by 3 bases and J by 4 bases, with 7 bases between the two germline ends. Germline assignment: CDR1 DFQATT and CDR2 SNEGSKA (reference sequence). The CDR3 is made up of 13 amino acids. As DNA, the CDR3 is TGCAGTGCTAGTCGCGGGTATAATTCACCCCTCCACTTT. Translating gives CSASRGYNSPLHF.

This clonotype was recorded a few times. The CDR3, as DNA: TGTGCCAGCAGCATCCGGGACAGGGCCCTCTCTGGGGCCAACGTCCTGACTTTC. Amino acid sequence: CASSIRDRALSGANVLTF. The chain joins TRBV7-2 to TRBJ2-6; 9 bases map to TRBD1. The J segment lost 0 bases and the V segment lost 5 bases, leaving 8 bases of the junction unmatched. CDR3 length equals 18 residues. Germline CDR1 reads SGHTA; CDR2 reads FQGNSA.

This clonotype has a count of ten or more. This chain links TRBV7-8 with TRBJ1-5; no definite D call. V was pared by 5 bases and J by 2 bases, with 13 bases between. This CDR3 has 15 residues. Germline V gene data show CDR1 as SGHVS and CDR2 as FQNEAQ. This CDR3 reads CASSGRPLGNQPQHF. Written as DNA, the CDR3 is TGTGCCAGCAGCGGACGACCCCTGGGCAATCAGCCCCAGCATTTT. Looking up the rest from reference TRBV7-8 and TRBJ1-5 gives the full variable domain: GAGVSQSPRYKVAKRGQDVALRCDPISGHVSLFWYQQALGQGPEFLTYFQNEAQLDKSGLPSDRFFAERPEGSVSTLKIQRTQQEDSAVYLCASSGRPLGNQPQHFGDGTRLSIL.

V is TRBV9 and J is TRBJ2-1; TRBD2 matches 8 bases. CDR3 length: 13 amino acids. V lost 0 bases, J lost 11 bases, and 4 bases stayed unmatched. Germline V gene lookup returns CDR1 SGDLS and CDR2 YYNGEE. Written as DNA, the CDR3 is TGTGCCAGCAGCGTAGCTACTAGCGGCAAGCAGTTCTTC. Its translation: CASSVATSGKQFF.

This clonotype was recorded many times. CDR3 amino acids: CASSLGGLAGAKNIQYF. The CDR3 DNA reads as TGTGCCAGCAGCTTAGGAGGACTAGCGGGAGCCAAAAACATTCAGTACTTC. The V call is TRBV7-2, the J call TRBJ2-4; TRBD2 agrees at 11 bases. CDR3 size: 17 residues. CDR1 is SGHTA and CDR2 is FQGNSA in the germline V gene. Trimming removed 1 base from V and 0 bases from J; junction bases left unmatched: 2.

This clonotype turned up a few times. The chain has TRBV20-1 and TRBJ2-1, with D hard to call. The V end was cut by 1 base, the J end by 5 bases, with 12 bases between. The CDR3 is made up of 14 amino acids. Germline lookup yields CDR1 DFQATT and CDR2 SNEGSKA (reference sequence). For the CDR3, the DNA is TGCAGTGCTAGAGCCAACTTTAAAAACAATGAGCAGTTCTTC. Residues: CSARANFKNNEQFF.

The V and J genes are TRBV11-3 and TRBJ2-3, with 8 bases identical to TRBD2. The V gene's germline CDR1 is SGHNT and CDR2 YENEEA. CDR3 size: 16 residues. J was trimmed by 4 bases and V by 4 bases; bases with no gene match: 10. This chain's CDR3 is CASSSTSGRGADTQYF. The CDR3 DNA is TGTGCCAGCAGCTCAACTAGCGGTCGGGGTGCAGATACGCAGTATTTT.